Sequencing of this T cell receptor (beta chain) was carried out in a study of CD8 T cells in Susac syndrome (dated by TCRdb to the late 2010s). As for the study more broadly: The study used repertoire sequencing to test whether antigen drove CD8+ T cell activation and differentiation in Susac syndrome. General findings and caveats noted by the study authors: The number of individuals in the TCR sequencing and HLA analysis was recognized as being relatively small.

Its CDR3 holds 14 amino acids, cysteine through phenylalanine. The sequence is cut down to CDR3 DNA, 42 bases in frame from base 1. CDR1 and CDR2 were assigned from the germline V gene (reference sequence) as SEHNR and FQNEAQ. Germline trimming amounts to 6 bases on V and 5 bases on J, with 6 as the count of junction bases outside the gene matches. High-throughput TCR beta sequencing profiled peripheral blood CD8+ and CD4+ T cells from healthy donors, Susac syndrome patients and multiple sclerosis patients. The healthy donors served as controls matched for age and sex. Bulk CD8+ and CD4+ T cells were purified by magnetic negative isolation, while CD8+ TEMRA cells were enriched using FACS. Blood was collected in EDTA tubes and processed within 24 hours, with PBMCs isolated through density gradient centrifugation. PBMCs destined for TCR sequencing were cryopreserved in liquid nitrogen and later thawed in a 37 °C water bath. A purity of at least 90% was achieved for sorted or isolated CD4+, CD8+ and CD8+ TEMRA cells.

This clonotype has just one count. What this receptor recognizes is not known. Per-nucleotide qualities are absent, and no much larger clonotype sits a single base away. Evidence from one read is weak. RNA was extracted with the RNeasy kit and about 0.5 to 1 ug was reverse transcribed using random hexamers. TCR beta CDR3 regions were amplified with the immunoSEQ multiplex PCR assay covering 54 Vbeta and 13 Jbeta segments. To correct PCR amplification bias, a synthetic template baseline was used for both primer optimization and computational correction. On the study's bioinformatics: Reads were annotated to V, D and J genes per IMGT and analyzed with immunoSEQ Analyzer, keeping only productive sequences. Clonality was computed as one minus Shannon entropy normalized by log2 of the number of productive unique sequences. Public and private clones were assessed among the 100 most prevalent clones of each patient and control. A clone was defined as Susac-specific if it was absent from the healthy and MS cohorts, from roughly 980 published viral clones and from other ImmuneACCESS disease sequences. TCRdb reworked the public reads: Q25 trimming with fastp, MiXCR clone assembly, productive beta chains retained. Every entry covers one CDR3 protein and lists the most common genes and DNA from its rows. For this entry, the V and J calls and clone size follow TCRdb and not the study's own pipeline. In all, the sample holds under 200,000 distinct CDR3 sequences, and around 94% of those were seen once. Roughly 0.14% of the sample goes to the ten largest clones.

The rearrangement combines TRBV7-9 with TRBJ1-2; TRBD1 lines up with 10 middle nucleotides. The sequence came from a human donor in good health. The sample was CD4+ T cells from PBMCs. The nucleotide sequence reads TGTGCCAGCAGTGACAGGGGGCTGGGATATGGCTACACCTTC. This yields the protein CASSDRGLGYGYTF.